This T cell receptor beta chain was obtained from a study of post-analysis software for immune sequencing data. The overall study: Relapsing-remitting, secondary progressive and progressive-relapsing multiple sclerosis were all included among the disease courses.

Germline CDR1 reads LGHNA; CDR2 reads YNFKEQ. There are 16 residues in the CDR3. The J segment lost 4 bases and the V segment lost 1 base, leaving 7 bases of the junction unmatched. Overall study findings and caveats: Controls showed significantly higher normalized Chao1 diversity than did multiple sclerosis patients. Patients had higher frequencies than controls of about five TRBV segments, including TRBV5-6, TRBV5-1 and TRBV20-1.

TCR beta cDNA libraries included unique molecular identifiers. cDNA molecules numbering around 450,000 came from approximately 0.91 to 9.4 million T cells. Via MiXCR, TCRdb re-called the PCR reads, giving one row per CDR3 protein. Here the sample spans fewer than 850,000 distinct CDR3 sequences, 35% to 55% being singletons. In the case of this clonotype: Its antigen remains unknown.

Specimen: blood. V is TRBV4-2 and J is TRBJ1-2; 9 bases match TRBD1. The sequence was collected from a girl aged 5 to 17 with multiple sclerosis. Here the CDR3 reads CASSQGHGTGFYGYTF. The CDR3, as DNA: TGTGCCAGCAGCCAAGGCCATGGGACAGGGTTCTATGGCTACACCTTC.